Below, 27 T cell receptor beta chains from the same sample are listed, as sequenced in a study of lymphopenia after photon versus proton radiotherapy. Method: immunoSEQ multiplex PCR; TCRdb's copy keeps in-frame clones and lacks some. The sample includes about 27,000 clones, approximately 86% seen only once; the top ten take approximately 18%. Sequencing was performed on peripheral blood, taken from a patient treated with photon-based radiotherapy. The receptors were sampled from a man between 50 and 59 years old with gastric cancer.

This chain joins TRBV9 and TRBJ2-1; TRBD1 is a possible D gene (5 bases). This CDR3 is 15 amino acids long. Trimming took 1 base from V and 5 from J, leaving 13 bases between them. Per the germline V gene, CDR1 is SGDLS and CDR2 is YYNGEE. The CDR3 loop reads CASSVLDKVHNEQFF. The CDR3 region has the DNA TGTGCCAGCAGCGTACTGGACAAAGTCCACAATGAGCAGTTCTTC.

This clone was recorded only once. V usage is TRBV23-1 and J usage is TRBJ2-7, with a weak D call TRBD2 (5 bases). TRBV23-1 falls under the ORF class, with uncertain function. The CDR3 length is 13 residues. The V end was cut by 3 bases, the J end by 3 bases, with 9 bases between. DNA for the CDR3: TGCGCCAGCAGTCAGGTTGAGGGCTACGAGCAGTACGTC. It translates to CASSQVEGYEQYV.

The chain combines TRBV6-1 with TRBJ1-5; D gene unclear. CDR1 is MNHNS, CDR2 SASEGT, per germline. Trimming removed 2 bases at V and 1 base at J, with 9 bases between. The CDR3 runs to 15 residues. The DNA for the CDR3 is TGTGCCAGCAGTGAAAGGGCCCTAAGCAATCAGCCCCAGCATTTT. Amino acids: CASSERALSNQPQHF.

A single count supports this clone. This sequence joins TRBV19 and TRBJ1-5; maybe TRBD1 (5 bases). The V gene lost 1 base and the J gene lost 0 bases, with 7 bases spanning the gap. The CDR3 covers 15 residues. Germline values: CDR1 LNHDA, CDR2 SQIVND (reference sequence). The CDR3 DNA reads TGTGCCAGTAGTATAGGACAGAGTAGCAATCAGCCCCAGCATTTT. It specifies CASSIGQSSNQPQHF.

The rearrangement links TRBV28 to TRBJ2-3; D unclear. This CDR3 region has 12 residues. Trimming took 4 bases from V and 6 from J, leaving 8 bases between them. Germline values: CDR1 MDHEN, CDR2 SYDVKM. As DNA, the CDR3 is TGTGCCAGCAGTTCAGTCCCCGATACGCAGTATTTT. This gives the protein CASSSVPDTQYF.

This rearrangement joins TRBV7-3 to TRBJ2-3, with a tentative D call TRBD1 (6 bases). CDR1 is SGHTA and CDR2 is FQGTGA in the germline V gene. The CDR3 extends over 13 amino acids. V lost 5 bases and J lost 10, with 16 bases in between. In nucleotides, the CDR3 is TGTGCCAGCAGCGGGGGCCGAAATTACCCGCAGTATTTT. Amino acids: CASSGGRNYPQYF.

The V and J genes are TRBV19 and TRBJ1-2, with a weak D call TRBD1 (5 bases). The CDR3 has 13 amino acids. The V and J ends lost 5 bases and 4 bases respectively, with 11 bases between them. CDR1 and CDR2 from the germline V gene are LNHDA and SQIVND (reference sequence). CDR3 sequence (DNA): TGTGCCAGTAGTCGGGGGGAAAGCTATGGCTACACCTTC. Protein product: CASSRGESYGYTF.

Only one count was recorded for this clone. V is TRBV7-2 and J is TRBJ1-4, with D unclear. V gave up 5 bases and J gave up 9 bases, with 13 bases separating them. Looked up from germline, CDR1 is SGHTA and CDR2 is FQGNSA. The CDR3 has 13 residues. The CDR3 nucleotides read TGTGCCAGCAGCCTCCAGTTTGGGCAAAAACTGTTTTTT. Protein: CASSLQFGQKLFF.

The genes are TRBV30 and TRBJ2-1; perhaps TRBD2 as D (7 bases). The CDR3 extends over 17 amino acids. V lost 1 base, J lost 5 bases, and 21 bases lay in between. CDR1 and CDR2 (germline): GTSNPN, SVGIG (reference sequence). The CDR3 DNA reads as TGTGCCTGGAGTGCCCTAGGTAGGGGGGGCCGAAACAATGAGCAGTTCTTC. This codes for CAWSALGRGGRNNEQFF.

This chain uses TRBV7-8 with TRBJ2-3; 9 nucleotides align to TRBD2. In germline, CDR1 is SGHVS, CDR2 FQNEAQ. There are 16 residues in the CDR3. The J segment lost 5 bases and the V segment lost 0 bases, leaving 6 bases of the junction unmatched. As DNA, the CDR3 is TGTGCCAGCAGCTTAGCTGGCGGGGGGGCCGGAGATACGCAGTATTTT. Its translation: CASSLAGGGAGDTQYF.

The gene calls are TRBV7-3 and TRBJ1-1; TRBD1 agrees at 8 bases. The junction had 2 bases not matched to a gene; V was cut back by 4 bases and J by 4 bases. CDR1 SGHTA and CDR2 FQGTGA come from the germline V gene. The length of the CDR3 is 13 residues. In nucleotides, the CDR3 is TGTGCCAGCAGCTCTGACAGGGGCACTGAAGCTTTCTTT. It codes for CASSSDRGTEAFF.

DNA of the CDR3: TGTGCCAGCAGCTTAGTAAACGAGATTGGGAACACTGAAGCTTTCTTT. It yields the protein CASSLVNEIGNTEAFF. The genes are TRBV7-9 and TRBJ1-1; D remains unclear. Looked up from germline, CDR1 is SEHNR and CDR2 is FQNEAQ (reference sequence). V dropped 1 base and J dropped 1 base, with 13 bases sitting between them. The length of the CDR3 is 16 residues.

The chain recombines TRBV7-9 with TRBJ1-2, with 8 bases lining up with TRBD1. This CDR3 has 14 amino acids. Germline lookup yields CDR1 SEHNR and CDR2 FQNEAQ (reference sequence). V lost 6 bases to trimming and J lost 7 bases; unmatched junction nucleotides: 10. The CDR3, as DNA: TGTGCCAGCAGACCAGACAGGGGAGGCACTGGCTACACCTTC. Translated, it gives CASRPDRGGTGYTF.

The chain couples TRBV19 to TRBJ1-2; D is unclear. The length of the CDR3 is 14 residues. Germline V gives CDR1 LNHDA, CDR2 SQIVND (reference sequence). V was pared by 3 bases and J by 4 bases, with 12 bases between. CDR3 region: CASSIEGIGYGYTF. In nucleotides, the CDR3 is TGTGCCAGTAGTATCGAGGGTATCGGCTATGGCTACACCTTC. Full variable domain (remainder filled in from reference TRBV19 and TRBJ1-2): DGGITQSPKYLFRKEGQNVTLSCEQNLNHDAMYWYRQDPGQGLRLIYYSQIVNDFQKGDIAEGYSVSREKKESFPLTVTSAQKNPTAFYLCASSIEGIGYGYTFGSGTRLTVV.

The V call is TRBV5-1, the J call TRBJ1-2; D perhaps matches TRBD1 (5 bases). The CDR3 runs 17 residues. V was pared by 3 bases and J by 4 bases, with 22 bases between. Germline V CDR1 and CDR2: SGHRS, YFSETQ. The CDR3 DNA reads TGCGCCAGCAGCTCAACTACCGGGACTCTTTCTTTCTATGGCTACACCTTC. Its translation: CASSSTTGTLSFYGYTF.

The chain is built from TRBV14 and TRBJ2-5; D is uncertain. The germline V gene has CDR1 SGHDN and CDR2 FVKESK. The CDR3 runs 8 residues. The CDR3 region has the DNA TGTGCGAGGGAGACCCAGTACTTC. Encoded protein: CARETQYF.

The genes are TRBV6-5 and TRBJ2-3; 11 positions match TRBD2. J gave up 3 bases and V 4 bases, and 6 bases lay outside the gene matches. Per the germline V gene, CDR1 is MNHEY and CDR2 is SVGAGI. There are 16 residues in the CDR3. CDR3 in amino acids: CASSSRTSGYTDTQYF. The CDR3 nucleotides read TGTGCCAGCAGTTCCCGGACTAGCGGGTATACAGATACGCAGTATTTT.

The gene calls are TRBV7-3 and TRBJ2-6; D perhaps matches TRBD2 (6 bases). V was trimmed by 1 base and J by 12 bases, leaving 7 bases between them. Germline-derived CDR1 and CDR2 are SGHTA and FQGTGA. The CDR3 has 12 residues. This CDR3 reads CASSLRGGVLTF. CDR3 coding DNA: TGTGCCAGCAGCTTAAGGGGAGGCGTCCTGACTTTC. Drawing the rest from reference TRBV7-3 and TRBJ2-6, the complete variable domain is GAGVSQTPSNKVTEKGKYVELRCDPISGHTALYWYRQSLGQGPEFLIYFQGTGAADDSGLPNDRFFAVRPEGSVSTLKIQRTERGDSAVYLCASSLRGGVLTFGAGSRLTVL.

The genes are TRBV6-6 and TRBJ1-4; weak D call: TRBD1 (5 bases). Trimming took off 9 bases at V and 5 bases at J, with 13 bases between the two ends. Germline V CDR1 and CDR2: MNHNY, SVGAGI (reference sequence). The CDR3 is made up of 13 amino acids. The CDR3 DNA is TGTGCCAGAAACTCGACAGAGAATGAAAAACTGTTTTTT. This encodes CARNSTENEKLFF.

The chain combines TRBV6-6 with TRBJ1-1, with 8 positions matching TRBD1. The CDR3 runs 13 residues. V dropped 6 bases and J dropped 5; count of bases not matched to a gene: 5. CDR1 and CDR2 (germline): MNHNY, SVGAGI (reference sequence). CDR3 amino acids: CASRNTGGTEAFF. The CDR3 DNA reads TGTGCCAGCAGGAATACAGGGGGGACTGAAGCTTTCTTT.

This clone was recorded a few times. The chain carries TRBV30 and TRBJ1-6; 9 nucleotides align to TRBD1. The CDR3 covers 14 residues. Germline V gives CDR1 GTSNPN, CDR2 SVGIG (reference sequence). V was pared by 5 bases and J by 10 bases, with 9 bases of the junction left unmatched. DNA for the CDR3: TGTGCCTGGGCCGTGGACAGGGGTAACTCACCCCTCCACTTT. Translation gives CAWAVDRGNSPLHF.

For the CDR3, the DNA is TGTGCCTGGAGGCAACAGGGAGTGAGTGGCTACACCTTC. Its translation is CAWRQQGVSGYTF. The V gene is TRBV30, the J gene TRBJ1-2; weak D call: TRBD1 (6 bases). From germline, CDR1 is GTSNPN and CDR2 SVGIG (reference sequence). The CDR3 loop spans 13 amino acids. Between the trimmed V and J ends, which lost 3 bases and 7 bases, there was a span of 15 bases.

This sequence joins TRBV5-1 and TRBJ2-2; the D is unclear. CDR1 SGHRS and CDR2 YFSETQ come from the germline V gene. Deletions cut 5 bases from V and 0 bases from J, with 11 bases between. The CDR3 has 15 residues. CDR3 loop: CASRSSSTNTGELFF. The CDR3 DNA follows: TGCGCCAGCAGGAGCAGCAGTACGAACACCGGGGAGCTGTTTTTT.

Only one count was recorded for this clone. This chain uses TRBV5-1 with TRBJ1-1, with a tentative D call TRBD1 (6 bases). Germline assignment: CDR1 SGHRS and CDR2 YFSETQ. The CDR3 extends over 15 amino acids. Trimming took off 0 bases at V and 3 bases at J, with 12 bases between the two ends. CDR3 loop: CASSLVRGQYTEAFF. The CDR3 nucleotides are TGCGCCAGCAGCTTGGTACGGGGGCAATACACTGAAGCTTTCTTT.

The chain recombines TRBV4-1 with TRBJ2-5; TRBD1 aligns across 11 bases. The CDR3 has 19 amino acids. Per germline, CDR1 MGHRA and CDR2 YSYEKL. Germline trimming cut 0 bases from V and 4 bases from J; bases unmatched to any gene: 13. DNA of the CDR3: TGCGCCAGCAGCCAAGAGTCGGGCGCTGGACAGGGGGCGCGAGAGACCCAGTACTTC. This translates into CASSQESGAGQGARETQYF.

Here the CDR3 reads CASSIVATGGHYGYTF. The CDR3 DNA reads TGTGCCAGTAGTATAGTGGCGACAGGGGGCCACTATGGCTACACCTTC. V gene TRBV19 combines with J gene TRBJ1-2; 10 nucleotides align to TRBD1. Germline CDR1 LNHDA, CDR2 SQIVND (reference sequence). The CDR3 spans 16 residues. Unmatched junction bases numbered 5, after V lost 1 base and J lost 3 bases.

This chain joins TRBV5-1 and TRBJ2-5; perhaps D is TRBD1 or TRBD2 (5 bases each). CDR3 size: 13 residues. The germline V and J ends were trimmed by 0 bases and 9 bases, with 12 bases remaining between them. Germline values: CDR1 SGHRS, CDR2 YFSETQ. The CDR3 sequence: CASSLAGTPSQYF. The DNA for the CDR3 is TGCGCCAGCAGCTTGGCCGGGACCCCGTCCCAGTACTTC. The variable domain in full, completed from reference TRBV5-1 and TRBJ2-5, reads KAGVTQTPRYLIKTRGQQVTLSCSPISGHRSVSWYQQTPGQGLQFLFEYFSETQRNKGNFPGRFSGRQFSNSRSEMNVSTLELGDSALYLCASSLAGTPSQYFGPGTRLLVL.